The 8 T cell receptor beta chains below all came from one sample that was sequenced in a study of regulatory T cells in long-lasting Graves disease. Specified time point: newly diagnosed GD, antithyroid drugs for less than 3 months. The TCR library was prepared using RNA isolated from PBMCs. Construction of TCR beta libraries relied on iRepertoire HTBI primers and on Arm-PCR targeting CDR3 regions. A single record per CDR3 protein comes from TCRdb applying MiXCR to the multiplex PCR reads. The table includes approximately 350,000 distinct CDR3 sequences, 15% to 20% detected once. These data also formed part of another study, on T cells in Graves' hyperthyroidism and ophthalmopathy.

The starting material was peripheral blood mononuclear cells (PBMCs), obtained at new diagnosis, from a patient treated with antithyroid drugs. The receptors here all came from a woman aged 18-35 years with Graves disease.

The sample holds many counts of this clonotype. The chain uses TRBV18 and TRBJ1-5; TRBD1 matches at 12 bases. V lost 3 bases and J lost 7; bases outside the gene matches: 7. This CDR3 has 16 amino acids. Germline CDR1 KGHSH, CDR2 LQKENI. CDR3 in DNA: TGTGCCAGCTCACCTCCGGGACAGGGGGCACGGCAGCCCCAGCATTTT. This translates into CASSPPGQGARQPQHF.

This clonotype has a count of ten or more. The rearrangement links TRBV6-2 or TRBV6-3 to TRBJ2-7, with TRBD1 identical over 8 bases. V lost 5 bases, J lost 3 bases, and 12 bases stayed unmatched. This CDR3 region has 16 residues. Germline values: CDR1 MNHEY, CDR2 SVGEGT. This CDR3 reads CASSDWTGIGVYEQYF. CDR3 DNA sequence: TGTGCCAGCAGTGATTGGACAGGGATTGGAGTCTACGAGCAGTACTTC.

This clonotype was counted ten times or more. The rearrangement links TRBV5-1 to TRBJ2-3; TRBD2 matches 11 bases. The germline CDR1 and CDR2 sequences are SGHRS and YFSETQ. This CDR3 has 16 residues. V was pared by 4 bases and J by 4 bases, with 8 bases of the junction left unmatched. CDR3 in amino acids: CASSPPLAGVPDTQYF. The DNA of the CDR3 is TGCGCCAGCAGCCCACCACTAGCGGGAGTCCCAGATACGCAGTATTTT.

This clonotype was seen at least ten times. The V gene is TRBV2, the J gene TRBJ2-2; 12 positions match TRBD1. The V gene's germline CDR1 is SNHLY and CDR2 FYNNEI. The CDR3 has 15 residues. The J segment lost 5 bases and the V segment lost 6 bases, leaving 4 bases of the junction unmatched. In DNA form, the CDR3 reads TGTGCCAGCAGCCGGGACAGGGGGCTTACCGGGGAGCTGTTTTTT. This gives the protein CASSRDRGLTGELFF.

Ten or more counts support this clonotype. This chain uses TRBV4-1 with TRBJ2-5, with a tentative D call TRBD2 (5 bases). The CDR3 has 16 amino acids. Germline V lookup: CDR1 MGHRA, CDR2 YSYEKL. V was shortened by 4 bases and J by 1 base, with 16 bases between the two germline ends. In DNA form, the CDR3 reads TGCGCCAGCAGCCTGGAGCGGCAGGCTATCCAAGAGACCCAGTACTTC. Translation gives CASSLERQAIQETQYF.

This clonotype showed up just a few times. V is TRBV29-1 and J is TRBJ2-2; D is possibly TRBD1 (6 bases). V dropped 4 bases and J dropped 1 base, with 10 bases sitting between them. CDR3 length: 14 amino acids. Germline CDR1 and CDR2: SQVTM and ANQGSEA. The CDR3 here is CSVGRTENTGELFF. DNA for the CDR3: TGCAGCGTTGGAAGGACAGAGAACACCGGGGAGCTGTTTTTT.

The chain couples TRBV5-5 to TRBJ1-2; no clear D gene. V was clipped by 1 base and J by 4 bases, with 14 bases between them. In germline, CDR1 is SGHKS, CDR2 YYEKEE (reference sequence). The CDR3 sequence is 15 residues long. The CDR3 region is CASSLLRARFYGYTF. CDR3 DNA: TGTGCCAGCAGCTTGTTACGGGCTCGGTTCTATGGCTACACCTTC.

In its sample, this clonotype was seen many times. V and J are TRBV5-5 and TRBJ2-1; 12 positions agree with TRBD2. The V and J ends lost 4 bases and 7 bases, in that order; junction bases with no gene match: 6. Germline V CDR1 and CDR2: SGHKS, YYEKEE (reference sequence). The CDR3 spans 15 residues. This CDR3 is CASSPILAGGNEQFF. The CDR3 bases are TGTGCCAGCAGCCCAATACTAGCGGGGGGAAATGAGCAGTTCTTC. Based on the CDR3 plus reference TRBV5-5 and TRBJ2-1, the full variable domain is DAGVTQSPTHLIKTRGQQVTLRCSPISGHKSVSWYQQVLGQGPQFIFQYYEKEERGRGNFPDRFSARQFPNYSSELNVNALLLGDSALYLCASSPILAGGNEQFFGPGTRLTVL.